This entry features one T cell receptor beta chain sequence. This sample was included in a study of response to subunit inactivated influenza vaccine. CDR1 MNHEY and CDR2 SMNVEV come from the germline V gene (reference sequence). V gave up 4 bases and J gave up 9 bases; unmatched junction bases: 7. The CDR3 covers 14 residues. TCRdb passed the RT-PCR reads through MiXCR, listing each CDR3 protein once. The sample yields about 620,000 distinct CDR3 sequences, around 11% seen once. This same sample was also part of a study on T cells expressing NK-cell markers. That paper notes: Template switching by 5'RACE with UMIs generated the TCR beta cDNA.

This TCR derives from a man aged 50 to 59 who received an inactivated influenza vaccine. The chain links TRBV27 to TRBJ2-1; TRBD1 matches at 9 bases. The sample was PBMCs from blood, taken on the day of vaccination. DNA for the CDR3: TGTGCCAGCAGTTGGGGGACAGGGTCGGGTGAGCAGTTCTTC. Protein product: CASSWGTGSGEQFF.